Each of the 22 T cell receptor beta chains below was sequenced from the same sample in a study of shared clonotypes between healthy human individuals. Produced via immunoSEQ multiplex PCR; TCRdb's table is partial and in-frame only. In the table there are just over 2,000,000 clones, roughly 96% of which are singletons. The sequenced sample was naive CD4+ T cells sorted from blood. Subset described: CD45RA+ positively selected. These receptors were collected from a man younger than 35 in good health.

J is TRBJ2-7 and V is TRBV7-8; 8 positions match TRBD1. The CDR3 has 16 amino acids. V lost 6 bases, J lost 4 bases, and 14 bases stayed unmatched. CDR1 and CDR2 (germline): SGHVS, FQNEAQ. The CDR3 protein is CASRKITGTGKYEQYF. DNA for the CDR3: TGTGCCAGCAGGAAAATTACCGGGACAGGAAAATACGAGCAGTACTTC.

This clone was found once. The V call is TRBV15, the J call TRBJ1-5; TRBD1 is a possible D gene (5 bases). This CDR3 is built from 18 residues. The V end lost 3 bases, the J end lost 0 bases, and 18 bases lay between the germline ends. Germline assignment: CDR1 LNHNV and CDR2 YYDKDF (reference sequence). CDR3 sequence: CATSSQSGGSHSNQPQHF. The DNA of the CDR3 is TGTGCCACCAGCAGCCAGAGTGGGGGAAGTCATAGCAATCAGCCCCAGCATTTT.

The chain has TRBV28 and TRBJ2-7; D is ambiguous. The CDR3 runs to 14 residues. Germline loops: CDR1 MDHEN, CDR2 SYDVKM. V lost 3 bases, J lost 3 bases, and 12 bases lay in between. The CDR3 sequence: CASSFFQKRYEQYF. The CDR3 coding sequence is TGTGCCAGCAGTTTTTTCCAGAAACGCTACGAGCAGTACTTC. The full variable domain, completed using reference TRBV28 and TRBJ2-7, is DVKVTQSSRYLVKRTGEKVFLECVQDMDHENMFWYRQDPGLGLRLIYFSYDVKMKEKGDIPEGYSVSREKKERFSLILESASTNQTSMYLCASSFFQKRYEQYFGPGTRLTVT.

The V and J genes are TRBV7-9 and TRBJ1-3; weak D call: TRBD1 (5 bases). Germline assignment: CDR1 SEHNR and CDR2 FQNEAQ (reference sequence). V lost 7 bases and J 3 bases, leaving 19 bases between the germline ends. The CDR3 runs to 16 residues. The CDR3 sequence: CASINSGGDDGNTIYF. Written as DNA, the CDR3 is TGTGCCAGCATCAACTCCGGGGGTGACGATGGAAACACCATATATTTT.

The chain joins TRBV10-3 to TRBJ2-7; 8 nucleotides align to TRBD1. Germline trimming cut 5 bases from V and 4 bases from J; bases unmatched to any gene: 7. The length of the CDR3 is 14 residues. In germline, CDR1 is ENHRY, CDR2 SYGVKD. CDR3 DNA sequence: TGTGCCATCAGTACCCAGGGGGCAAGTTACGAGCAGTACTTC. Its protein product is CAISTQGASYEQYF.

The genes are TRBV7-2 and TRBJ2-7, with 7 positions matching TRBD2. Germline values: CDR1 SGHTA, CDR2 FQGNSA. CDR3 length: 15 amino acids. The J segment lost 3 bases and the V segment lost 5 bases, leaving 10 bases of the junction unmatched. This CDR3 reads CASSREGGGVYEQYF. CDR3 nucleotides: TGTGCCAGCAGCCGAGAGGGCGGGGGAGTCTACGAGCAGTACTTC.

V and J are TRBV19 and TRBJ1-1; 7 nucleotides agree with TRBD1. Germline V lookup: CDR1 LNHDA, CDR2 SQIVND (reference sequence). CDR3 size: 19 residues. Unmatched junction bases numbered 14, after V lost 1 base and J lost 0 bases. CDR3 nucleotides: TGTGCCAGTAGTATAGGAAAGGGACAGAGCAATAGAATGAACACTGAAGCTTTCTTT. The encoded protein is CASSIGKGQSNRMNTEAFF.

The gene calls are TRBV10-3 and TRBJ1-6, with TRBD1 matching over 8 bases. CDR3 length: 16 residues. V lost 2 bases and J lost 8; bases outside the gene matches: 8. Germline V gene lookup returns CDR1 ENHRY and CDR2 SYGVKD. The CDR3 reads CAISEPRTGGHSPLHF. The CDR3 region has the DNA TGTGCCATCAGTGAGCCGAGAACAGGGGGACATTCACCCCTCCACTTT.

Notes on this clone: Distinct nucleotide sequences in the sample also encode this CDR3. The genes are TRBV18 and TRBJ1-1; D ambiguous. Germline values: CDR1 KGHSH, CDR2 LQKENI. The CDR3 length is 13 residues. Trimming shortened V by 2 bases and J by 1 base, and 5 bases separated the two germline ends. In nucleotides, the CDR3 is TGTGCCAGCTCACCAGACCAGAACACTGAAGCTTTCTTT. Translation: CASSPDQNTEAFF.

CDR3 coding DNA: TGTGCCAGCAGCTTAGGGGTAGGGGAGTATTCACCCCTCCACTTT. This codes for CASSLGVGEYSPLHF. This sequence joins TRBV11-2 and TRBJ1-6; D perhaps matches TRBD1 (5 bases). The CDR3 consists of 15 residues. With 1 base removed from V and 8 bases from J, the gap between germline ends came to 12 bases. Germline V gene sequence: CDR1 SGHAT, CDR2 FQNNGV. The whole variable domain, filled in from reference TRBV11-2 and TRBJ1-6, reads EAGVAQSPRYKIIEKRQSVAFWCNPISGHATLYWYQQILGQGPKLLIQFQNNGVVDDSQLPKDRFSAERLKGVDSTLKIQPAKLEDSAVYLCASSLGVGEYSPLHFGNGTRLTVT.

This chain uses TRBV9 with TRBJ2-7; 10 bases match TRBD2. Germline-derived CDR1 and CDR2 are SGDLS and YYNGEE. With 0 bases clipped from V and 4 bases from J, the junction kept 10 bases outside the gene matches. This CDR3 has 17 amino acids. The CDR3 nucleotides read TGTGCCAGCAGCGTAGCCCCAGCTAGCGGGAGTACTTACGAGCAGTACTTC. It is translated as CASSVAPASGSTYEQYF.

The chain links TRBV5-1 to TRBJ2-5; tentative D call: TRBD1 (6 bases). There are 14 residues in the CDR3. The V gene lost 2 bases and the J gene lost 5 bases, with 13 bases spanning the gap. Germline CDR1 reads SGHRS; CDR2 reads YFSETQ. CDR3 nucleotides: TGCGCCAGCAGCTTATTGGGGCAGGGGGAGACCCAGTACTTC. It yields the protein CASSLLGQGETQYF.

The rearrangement uses TRBV10-3 and TRBJ2-2; 8 bases map to TRBD1. Trimming cost V 2 bases and J 0 bases; bases outside gene matches: 2. Germline V CDR1 and CDR2: ENHRY, SYGVKD. CDR3 length: 16 amino acids. The CDR3 sequence: CAISEGTGANTGELFF. CDR3 DNA sequence: TGTGCCATCAGTGAGGGGACAGGAGCGAACACCGGGGAGCTGTTTTTT.

The rearrangement links TRBV30 to TRBJ1-2, with TRBD1 as a possible D gene (5 bases). The CDR3 runs 13 residues. The germline V gene has CDR1 GTSNPN and CDR2 SVGIG (reference sequence). The germline V and J ends were trimmed by 0 bases and 10 bases, with 15 bases remaining between them. The CDR3 spells CAWSVPAGRAYTF. The CDR3 region has the DNA TGTGCCTGGAGTGTACCGGCAGGGCGGGCCTACACCTTC. Filled out from reference TRBV30 and TRBJ1-2, the complete variable domain reads SQTIHQWPATLVQPVGSPLSLECTVEGTSNPNLYWYRQAAGRGLQLLFYSVGIGQISSEVPQNLSASRPQDRQFILSSKKLLLSDSGFYLCAWSVPAGRAYTFGSGTRLTVV.

The rearrangement joins TRBV5-1 to TRBJ2-2; unclear D gene. V was cut by 1 base and J by 2 bases, with 9 bases left in between. CDR3 length: 15 residues. Germline V gene sequence: CDR1 SGHRS, CDR2 YFSETQ. For the CDR3, the DNA is TGCGCCAGCAGCTTGAAGACCATAAACACCGGGGAGCTGTTTTTT. Its translation: CASSLKTINTGELFF.

This clone was seen only once. The chain carries TRBV10-1 and TRBJ2-7; TRBD1 matches 10 bases. V was clipped by 3 bases and J by 2 bases; unmatched bases: 4. The germline V gene encodes CDR1 WNHNN and CDR2 SYGVQD (reference sequence). This CDR3 spans 15 amino acids. The CDR3: CASSDPGTGAYEQYF. The CDR3 nucleotides are TGCGCCAGCAGTGACCCCGGGACAGGGGCCTACGAGCAGTACTTC.

V is TRBV19 and J is TRBJ2-4, with D possibly being TRBD1 or TRBD2 (5 bases each). Germline CDR1 reads LNHDA; CDR2 reads SQIVND (reference sequence). V lost 8 bases and J 0 bases, leaving 20 bases between the germline ends. There are 17 residues in the CDR3. The CDR3 coding sequence is TGTGCCAGTGGGACGCCCTACGAGGTCCTAGCCAAAAACATTCAGTACTTC. It translates to CASGTPYEVLAKNIQYF. Full variable domain (outside the CDR3, taken from reference TRBV19 and TRBJ2-4): DGGITQSPKYLFRKEGQNVTLSCEQNLNHDAMYWYRQDPGQGLRLIYYSQIVNDFQKGDIAEGYSVSREKKESFPLTVTSAQKNPTAFYLCASGTPYEVLAKNIQYFGAGTRLSVL.

The gene calls are TRBV9 and TRBJ2-5; D ambiguous. Trimming cost V 0 bases and J 1 base, with 10 bases left between them. Germline V gene sequence: CDR1 SGDLS, CDR2 YYNGEE. This CDR3 region has 15 residues. This CDR3 is CASSVGSAFQETQYF. CDR3 in DNA: TGTGCCAGCAGCGTAGGGTCCGCTTTCCAAGAGACCCAGTACTTC.

The CDR3 DNA follows: TGTGCCAGCTCACCGGGCAGGTCTTTCTATGGCTACACCTTC. Amino acids: CASSPGRSFYGYTF. This chain joins TRBV18 and TRBJ1-2, with D unresolved. Germline V gene lookup returns CDR1 KGHSH and CDR2 LQKENI. The length of the CDR3 is 14 residues. V dropped 3 bases and J dropped 4 bases, with 12 bases sitting between them.

The table lists this clone with a count of one. CDR3 sequence (DNA): TGCGCCAGCAGCTTGGATGACAATCTTAATCAGCCCCAGCATTTT. It codes for CASSLDDNLNQPQHF. V usage is TRBV5-1 and J usage is TRBJ1-5; D unclear. CDR3 size: 15 residues. In germline, CDR1 is SGHRS, CDR2 YFSETQ. Trimming removed 0 bases from V and 4 bases from J, with 11 bases in between. The whole variable domain, remainder taken from reference TRBV5-1 and TRBJ1-5, is KAGVTQTPRYLIKTRGQQVTLSCSPISGHRSVSWYQQTPGQGLQFLFEYFSETQRNKGNFPGRFSGRQFSNSRSEMNVSTLELGDSALYLCASSLDDNLNQPQHFGDGTRLSIL.

The J gene is TRBJ1-3, the V gene TRBV25-1, with D unresolved. With 6 bases removed from V and 4 bases from J, the gap between germline ends came to 13 bases. CDR1 MGHDK and CDR2 SYGVNS come from the germline V gene. This CDR3 has 14 amino acids. CDR3 residues: CASRSLGQGNTIYF. The DNA of the CDR3 is TGTGCCAGCAGGAGCTTGGGCCAGGGAAACACCATATATTTT.

This sequence joins TRBV28 and TRBJ1-5; D gene uncertain. Trimming removed 7 bases from V and 6 bases from J, with 19 bases in between. The CDR3 is made up of 15 amino acids. Germline CDR1 is MDHEN and CDR2 is SYDVKM. The CDR3 protein is CASMATVGFGQPQHF. Written as DNA, the CDR3 is TGTGCCAGCATGGCGACGGTTGGGTTCGGTCAGCCCCAGCATTTT. Using reference TRBV28 and TRBJ1-5 for the parts outside the CDR3, the full variable domain is DVKVTQSSRYLVKRTGEKVFLECVQDMDHENMFWYRQDPGLGLRLIYFSYDVKMKEKGDIPEGYSVSREKKERFSLILESASTNQTSMYLCASMATVGFGQPQHFGDGTRLSIL.